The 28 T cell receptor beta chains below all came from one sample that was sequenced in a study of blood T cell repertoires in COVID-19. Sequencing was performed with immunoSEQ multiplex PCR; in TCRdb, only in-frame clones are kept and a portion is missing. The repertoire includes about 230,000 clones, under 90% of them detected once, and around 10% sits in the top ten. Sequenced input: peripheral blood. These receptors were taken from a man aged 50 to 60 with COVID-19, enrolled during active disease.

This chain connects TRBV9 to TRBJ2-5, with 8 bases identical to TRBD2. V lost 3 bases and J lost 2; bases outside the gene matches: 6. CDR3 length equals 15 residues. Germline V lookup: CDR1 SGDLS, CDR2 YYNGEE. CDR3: CASSGSGVPQETQYF. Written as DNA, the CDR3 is TGTGCCAGCAGCGGTAGCGGGGTCCCTCAAGAGACCCAGTACTTC.

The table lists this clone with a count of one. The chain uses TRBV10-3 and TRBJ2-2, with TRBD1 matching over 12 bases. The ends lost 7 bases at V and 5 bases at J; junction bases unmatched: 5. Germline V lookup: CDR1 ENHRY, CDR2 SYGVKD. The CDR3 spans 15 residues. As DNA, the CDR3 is TGTGCCATCAACCCGGGACAGGGGGCTACCGGGGAGCTGTTTTTT. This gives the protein CAINPGQGATGELFF.

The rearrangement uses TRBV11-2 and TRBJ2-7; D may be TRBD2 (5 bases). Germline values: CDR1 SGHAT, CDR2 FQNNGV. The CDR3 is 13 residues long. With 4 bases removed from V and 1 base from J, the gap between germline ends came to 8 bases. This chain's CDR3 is CASSYSGSYEQYF. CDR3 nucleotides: TGTGCCAGCAGCTACTCGGGATCCTACGAGCAGTACTTC.

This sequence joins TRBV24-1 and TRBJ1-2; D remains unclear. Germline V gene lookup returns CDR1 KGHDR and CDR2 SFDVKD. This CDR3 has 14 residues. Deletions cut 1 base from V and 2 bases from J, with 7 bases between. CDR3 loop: CATSDLNRNYGYTF. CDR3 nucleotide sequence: TGTGCCACCAGTGATTTAAACAGAAACTATGGCTACACCTTC.

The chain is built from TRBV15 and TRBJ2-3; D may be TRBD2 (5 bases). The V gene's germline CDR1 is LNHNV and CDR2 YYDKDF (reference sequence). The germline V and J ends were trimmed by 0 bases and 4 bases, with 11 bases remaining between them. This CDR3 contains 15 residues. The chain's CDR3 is CATSRDEGRSDTQYF. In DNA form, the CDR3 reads TGTGCCACCAGCAGAGATGAGGGCAGATCAGATACGCAGTATTTT.

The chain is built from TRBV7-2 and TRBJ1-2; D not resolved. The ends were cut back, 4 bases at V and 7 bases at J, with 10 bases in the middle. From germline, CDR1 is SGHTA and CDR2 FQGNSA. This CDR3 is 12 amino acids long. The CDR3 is CASSSYYGGYTF. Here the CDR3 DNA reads TGTGCCAGCAGCTCTTACTACGGTGGCTACACCTTC.

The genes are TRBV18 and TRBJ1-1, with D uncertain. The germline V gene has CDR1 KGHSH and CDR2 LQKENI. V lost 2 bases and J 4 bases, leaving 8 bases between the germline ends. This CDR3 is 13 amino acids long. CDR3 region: CASSPKGGTEAFF. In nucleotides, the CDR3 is TGTGCCAGCTCACCAAAGGGAGGCACTGAAGCTTTCTTT.

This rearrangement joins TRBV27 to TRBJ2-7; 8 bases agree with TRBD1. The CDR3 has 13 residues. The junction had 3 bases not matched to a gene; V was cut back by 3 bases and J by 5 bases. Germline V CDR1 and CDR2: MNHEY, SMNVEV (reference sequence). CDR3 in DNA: TGTGCCAGCAGTTTCCAGGGGGCTGACGAGCAGTACTTC. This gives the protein CASSFQGADEQYF.

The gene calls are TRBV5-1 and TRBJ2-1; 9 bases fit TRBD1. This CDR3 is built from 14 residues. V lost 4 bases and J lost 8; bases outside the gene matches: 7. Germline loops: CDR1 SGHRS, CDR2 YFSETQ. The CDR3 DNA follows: TGCGCCAGCAGCGATGTACAGGGGGCCGATGAGCAGTTCTTC. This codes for CASSDVQGADEQFF.

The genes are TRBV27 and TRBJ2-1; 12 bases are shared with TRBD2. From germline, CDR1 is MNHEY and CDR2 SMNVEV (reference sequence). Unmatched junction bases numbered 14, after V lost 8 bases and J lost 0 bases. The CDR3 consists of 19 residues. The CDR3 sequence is CASLPASGRAESSYNEQFF. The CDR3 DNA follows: TGTGCCAGCCTCCCGGCTAGCGGGAGGGCCGAGAGCTCCTACAATGAGCAGTTCTTC.

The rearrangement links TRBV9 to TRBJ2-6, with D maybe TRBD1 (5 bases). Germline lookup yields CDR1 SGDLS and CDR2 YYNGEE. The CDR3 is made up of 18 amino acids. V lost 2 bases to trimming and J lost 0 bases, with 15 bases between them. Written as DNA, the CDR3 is TGTGCCAGCAGCGTCCAACAGGTTAGGGTCTCTGGGGCCAACGTCCTGACTTTC. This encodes CASSVQQVRVSGANVLTF.

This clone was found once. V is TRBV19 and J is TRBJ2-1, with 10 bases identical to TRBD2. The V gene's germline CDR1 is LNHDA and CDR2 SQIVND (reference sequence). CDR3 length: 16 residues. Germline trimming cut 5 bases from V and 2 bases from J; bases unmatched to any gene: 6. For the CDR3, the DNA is TGTGCCAGTAGTCGAAATAGCGGGGGGCCCTACAATGAGCAGTTCTTC. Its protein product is CASSRNSGGPYNEQFF.

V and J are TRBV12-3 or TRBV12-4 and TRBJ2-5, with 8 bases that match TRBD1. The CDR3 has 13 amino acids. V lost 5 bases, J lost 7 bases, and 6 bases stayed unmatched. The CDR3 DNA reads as TGTGCCAGCAGTCCGGAGGACAGGGTGACCCAGTACTTC. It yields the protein CASSPEDRVTQYF.

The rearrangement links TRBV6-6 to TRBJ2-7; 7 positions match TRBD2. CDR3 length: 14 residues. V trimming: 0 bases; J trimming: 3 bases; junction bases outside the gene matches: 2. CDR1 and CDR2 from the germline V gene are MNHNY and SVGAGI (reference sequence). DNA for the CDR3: TGTGCCAGCAGTTACTCCTCTAGCGGCTACGAGCAGTACTTC. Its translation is CASSYSSSGYEQYF.

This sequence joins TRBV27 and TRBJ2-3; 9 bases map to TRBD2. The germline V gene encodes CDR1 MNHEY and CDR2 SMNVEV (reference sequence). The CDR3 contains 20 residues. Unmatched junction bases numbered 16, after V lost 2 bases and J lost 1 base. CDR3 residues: CASSLEAQLSGGRRTDTQYF. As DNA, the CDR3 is TGTGCCAGCAGTTTAGAAGCTCAACTAAGCGGGGGGCGGCGCACAGATACGCAGTATTTT.

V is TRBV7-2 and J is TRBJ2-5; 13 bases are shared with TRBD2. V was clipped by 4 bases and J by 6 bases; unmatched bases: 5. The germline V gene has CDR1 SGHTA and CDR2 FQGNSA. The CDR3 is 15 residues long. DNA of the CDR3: TGTGCCAGCAGCTCAGGACTAGCGGGAGCGAAGACCCAGTACTTC. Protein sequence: CASSSGLAGAKTQYF.

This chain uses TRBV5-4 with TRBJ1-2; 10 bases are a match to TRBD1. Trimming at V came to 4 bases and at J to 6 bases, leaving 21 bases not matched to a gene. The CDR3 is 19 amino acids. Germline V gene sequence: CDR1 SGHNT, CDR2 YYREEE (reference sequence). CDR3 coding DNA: TGTGCCAGCAGCGCGGCTGGAACGGGACAGGGGTTGTCCGTGGATGGCTACACCTTC. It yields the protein CASSAAGTGQGLSVDGYTF.

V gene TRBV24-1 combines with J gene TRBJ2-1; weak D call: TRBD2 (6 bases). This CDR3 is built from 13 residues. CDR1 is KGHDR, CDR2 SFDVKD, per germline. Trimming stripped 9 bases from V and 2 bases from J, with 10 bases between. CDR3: CATFPGAYNEQFF. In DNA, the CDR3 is TGTGCCACCTTTCCGGGAGCCTACAATGAGCAGTTCTTC.

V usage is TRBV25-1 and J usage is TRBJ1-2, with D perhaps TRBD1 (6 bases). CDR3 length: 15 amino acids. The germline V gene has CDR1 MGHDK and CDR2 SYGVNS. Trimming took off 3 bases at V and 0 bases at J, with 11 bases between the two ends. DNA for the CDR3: TGTGCCAGCAGTGAGCCCGGGACACCTAACTATGGCTACACCTTC. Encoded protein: CASSEPGTPNYGYTF.

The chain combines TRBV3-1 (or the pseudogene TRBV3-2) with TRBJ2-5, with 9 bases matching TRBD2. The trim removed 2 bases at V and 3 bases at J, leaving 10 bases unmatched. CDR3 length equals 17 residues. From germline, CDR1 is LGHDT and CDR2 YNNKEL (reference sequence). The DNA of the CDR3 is TGTGCCAGCAGCCAAACATTAGCGGGGGCCTCCGAAGAGACCCAGTACTTC. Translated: CASSQTLAGASEETQYF.

The DNA of the CDR3 is TGTGCCAGTAGTGTCAGCGGGGCCCCAAACATTCAGTACTTC. Amino acid sequence: CASSVSGAPNIQYF. This rearrangement joins TRBV19 to TRBJ2-4, with TRBD2 matching over 7 bases. This CDR3 contains 14 residues. Germline-derived CDR1 and CDR2 are LNHDA and SQIVND (reference sequence). V lost 5 bases to trimming and J lost 6 bases; unmatched junction nucleotides: 7.

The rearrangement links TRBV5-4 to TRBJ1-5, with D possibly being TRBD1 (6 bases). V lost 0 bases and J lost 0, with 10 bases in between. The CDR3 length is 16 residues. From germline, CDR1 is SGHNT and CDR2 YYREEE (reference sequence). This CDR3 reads CASSLGGGSSNQPQHF. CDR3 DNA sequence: TGTGCCAGCAGCTTGGGGGGGGGCTCTAGCAATCAGCCCCAGCATTTT.

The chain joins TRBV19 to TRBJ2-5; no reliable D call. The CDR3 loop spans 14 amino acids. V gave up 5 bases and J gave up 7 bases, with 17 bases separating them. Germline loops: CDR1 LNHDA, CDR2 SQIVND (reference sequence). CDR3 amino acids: CASSVTLVELTQYF. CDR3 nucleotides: TGTGCCAGTAGTGTTACCCTGGTTGAGTTGACCCAGTACTTC. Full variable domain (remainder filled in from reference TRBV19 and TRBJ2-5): DGGITQSPKYLFRKEGQNVTLSCEQNLNHDAMYWYRQDPGQGLRLIYYSQIVNDFQKGDIAEGYSVSREKKESFPLTVTSAQKNPTAFYLCASSVTLVELTQYFGPGTRLLVL.

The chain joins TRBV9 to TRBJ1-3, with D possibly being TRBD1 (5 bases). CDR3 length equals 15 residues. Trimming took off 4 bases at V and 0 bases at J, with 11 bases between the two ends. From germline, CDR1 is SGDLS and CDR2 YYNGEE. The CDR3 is CASSPQGYSGNTIYF. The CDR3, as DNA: TGTGCCAGCAGCCCGCAGGGATACTCTGGAAACACCATATATTTT.

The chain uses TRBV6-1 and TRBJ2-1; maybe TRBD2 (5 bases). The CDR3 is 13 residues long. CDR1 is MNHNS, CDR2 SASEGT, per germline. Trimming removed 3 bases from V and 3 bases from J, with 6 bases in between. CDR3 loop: CASSDEGYNEQFF. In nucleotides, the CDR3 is TGTGCCAGCAGTGATGAGGGCTACAATGAGCAGTTCTTC.

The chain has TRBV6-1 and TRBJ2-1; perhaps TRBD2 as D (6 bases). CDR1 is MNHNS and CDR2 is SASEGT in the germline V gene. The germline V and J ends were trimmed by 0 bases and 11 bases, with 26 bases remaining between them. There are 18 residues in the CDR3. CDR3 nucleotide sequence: TGTGCCAGCAGTGAAGCGTGGGGCCCGGGACTCTGGGCCCCAAAGCAGTTCTTC. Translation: CASSEAWGPGLWAPKQFF.

In nucleotides, the CDR3 is TGTGCCAGCTCACCTTACCGACAGGGAGACTATGGCTACACCTTC. It specifies CASSPYRQGDYGYTF. The genes are TRBV18 and TRBJ1-2; 7 bases line up with TRBD1. J was trimmed by 3 bases and V by 3 bases; bases with no gene match: 7. The V gene's germline CDR1 is KGHSH and CDR2 LQKENI. This CDR3 spans 15 amino acids.

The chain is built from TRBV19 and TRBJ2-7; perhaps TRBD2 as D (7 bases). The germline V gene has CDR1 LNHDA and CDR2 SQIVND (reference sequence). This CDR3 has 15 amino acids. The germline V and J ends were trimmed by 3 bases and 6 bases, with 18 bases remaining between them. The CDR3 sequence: CASSIGGRENGEQYF. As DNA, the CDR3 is TGTGCCAGTAGTATTGGGGGGCGGGAGAACGGCGAGCAGTACTTC.